The source of this TCR beta chain is a study of T cell responses to AZD1222 COVID-19 vaccine. Study outcomes and limitations: Females outnumbered males among donors, who were mostly white British; clonal diversity was possibly underestimated. The study reported that nearly half of spike-specific TCRs target unmutated variant regions. Breadth and depth of Spike-specific TCRs rose after two AZD1222 doses. In all cases, repertoires were sampled only after the peak T cell response.

Remarks on this clone: Antigen specificity is unknown.

Sequencing used immunoSEQ multiplex PCR; TCRdb keeps in-frame clones, though not all of them. Among tens of thousands of clones listed, 87% were seen once. CDR1 and CDR2 (germline): SGDLS, YYNGEE. V lost 0 bases, J lost 5 bases, and 2 bases lay in between. CDR3 length: 12 amino acids. The V call is TRBV9, the J call TRBJ2-2; D is uncertain. Here the sequenced sample was peripheral blood, taken 28 days after the second AZD1222 dose. The sequence came from an adult who received the AZD1222 COVID-19 vaccine. DNA for the CDR3: TGTGCCAGCAGCGTAGTTACCGGGGAGCTGTTTTTT. It specifies CASSVVTGELFF.